The rows below give T cell receptor beta chains drawn from one sample of a study of neurological immune-mediated disorders. TCRdb independently ran MiXCR on the 5' RACE reads; one entry per CDR3 protein. Of 55,000 to 65,000 distinct CDR3 sequences in the sample, around a tenth were seen once. Material: PBMCs. Receptors originate from a male donor with HTLV-1-associated myelopathy (HAM/TSP). Each CDR3 is given with its conserved first and last residue. Fields, in order: V gene, clone size, J gene, CDR3 protein. Not every row has a clone size; where given, it reads once, few, many or a size class.

>TRBV29-1|many|TRBJ1-1
CSVVVGPYEAFF
>TRBV7-9|many|TRBJ2-7
CASSLLAYSYEQYF
>TRBV9|many|TRBJ2-3
CASSVGVSATDTQYF
>TRBV2|NA|TRBJ2-1
CASSFGTGLSNEQFF
>TRBV20-1|many|TRBJ2-5
CSARGGADLQETQYF
>TRBV7-9|many|TRBJ2-1
CASSLAANEQFF
>TRBV7-2|many|TRBJ2-5
CASSFNGETQYF
>TRBV28|many|TRBJ1-3
CASSKGRTGNTIYF
>TRBV7-2|many|TRBJ1-4
CASSLPRVGVEKLFF
>TRBV29-1|many|TRBJ2-2
CSVEDTTGELFF
>TRBV10-3|many|TRBJ2-5
CAISLGTGIQETQYF
>TRBV6-5|many|TRBJ2-7
CASSYSGGIEQYF
>TRBV5-6|many|TRBJ2-2
CASSMDRGRWTGELFF
>TRBV7-2|many|TRBJ2-2
CASSLAPIGGGTGELFF
>TRBV20-1|many|TRBJ1-3
CSANRGTAGNTIYF
>TRBV5-1|many|TRBJ2-3
CASSLSPADTQYF
>TRBV5-1|many|TRBJ1-4
CASSTGDTPNEKLFF
>TRBV6-5|many|TRBJ2-1
CASSDPGLAGNEQFF
>TRBV27|many|TRBJ1-6
CASSFGPGGLNSPLHF
>TRBV11-3|many|TRBJ2-7
CASSPGTAGEQYF
>TRBV7-6|many|TRBJ1-6
CASSLGGWNSPLHF
>TRBV5-5|many|TRBJ1-2
CASSRGSSDYGYTF
>TRBV7-2|many|TRBJ2-1
CASSSDPGQSRYNEQFF
>TRBV5-1|many|TRBJ1-3
CASSLEAGSGNTIYF
>TRBV10-3|many|TRBJ2-4
CAISETDARENIQYF
>TRBV4-3|many|TRBJ2-5
CASSQEFASGGMAQYF
>TRBV7-2|many|TRBJ1-2
CASSRPGGNYGYTF
>TRBV6-2/TRBV6-3|NA|TRBJ2-6
CASGTEGSGANVLTF
>TRBV7-9|many|TRBJ2-7
CASTTLRLGQGAYEQYF
>TRBV12-3/TRBV12-4|many|TRBJ1-2
CASSFARSGYGYTF
>TRBV7-9|many|TRBJ1-6
CASSRQGLANSPLHF
>TRBV15|few|TRBJ2-5
CATSGRVETQYF